This record looks at one TCR beta chain sequence and its context. The antigen remains unidentified. The sample originates from a study of Tregs in tolerant kidney transplant recipients. Findings and caveats of the study: This study did not directly address biological reproducibility. Antigen-driven expansion was suggested because donor-specific Tregs expanded more than all Tregs in tolerant patients. Tregs expanded with activated donor B cells seemed most donor-specific.

Germline V gene sequence: CDR1 MRHNA, CDR2 SNTAGT. After removal of 3 bases from V and 5 bases from J, the junction contained 4 bases not matched to a gene. This CDR3 is built from 14 residues. Mixed chimerism was transient after nonmyeloablative marrow transplants from related graft donors. Unstimulated Tregs (CD4+CD25+CD127-) and CD4+CD25- non-Tregs were sorted from PBMCs. Sequencing was performed with immunoSEQ multiplex PCR; in TCRdb, only in-frame clones are kept and a portion is missing. This sample yields about 52,000 clones, of which over 80% are seen a single time; approximately 14% belongs to the top ten.

The chain carries TRBV6-4 and TRBJ2-3, with 8 bases aligning to TRBD2. This TCR derives from a human patient who received a combined kidney and bone marrow transplant. Some of the T cells may derive from the graft donor. The input for sequencing was CD8+ T cells from blood (PBMCs), taken 24 months after the transplant. DNA for the CDR3: TGTGCCAGCAGTGATGGGCTAGCGGGAGATACGCAGTATTTT. The encoded protein is CASSDGLAGDTQYF.